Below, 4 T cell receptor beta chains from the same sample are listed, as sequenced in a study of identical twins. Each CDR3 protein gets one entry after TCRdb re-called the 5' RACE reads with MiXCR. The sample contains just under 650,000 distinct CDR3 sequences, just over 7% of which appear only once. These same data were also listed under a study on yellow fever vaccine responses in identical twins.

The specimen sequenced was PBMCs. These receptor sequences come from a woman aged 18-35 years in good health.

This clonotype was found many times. The CDR3 DNA follows: TGTGCCAGCAGCTTAGTTCGGGGACCTTTCTATGGCTACACCTTC. Translation: CASSLVRGPFYGYTF. This rearrangement joins TRBV11-2 to TRBJ1-2, with D perhaps matching TRBD1 (5 bases). Deletions cut 1 base from V and 4 bases from J, with 13 bases between. This CDR3 spans 15 amino acids. Germline V gene sequence: CDR1 SGHAT, CDR2 FQNNGV.

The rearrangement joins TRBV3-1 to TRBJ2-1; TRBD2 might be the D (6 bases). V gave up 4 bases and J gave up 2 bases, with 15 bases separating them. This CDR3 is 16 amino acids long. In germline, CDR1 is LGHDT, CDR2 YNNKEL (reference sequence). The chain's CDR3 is CASSLTGDPPYNEQFF. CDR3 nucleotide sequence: TGTGCCAGCAGCCTGACGGGGGACCCGCCCTACAATGAGCAGTTCTTC.

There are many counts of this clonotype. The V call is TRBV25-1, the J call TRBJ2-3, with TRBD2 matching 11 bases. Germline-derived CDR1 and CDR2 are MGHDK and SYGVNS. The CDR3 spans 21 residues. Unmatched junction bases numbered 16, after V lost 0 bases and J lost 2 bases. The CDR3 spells CASSEYRVAGGHLGVTDTQYF. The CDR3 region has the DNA TGTGCCAGCAGTGAATATAGGGTAGCGGGGGGGCATCTTGGAGTCACAGATACGCAGTATTTT. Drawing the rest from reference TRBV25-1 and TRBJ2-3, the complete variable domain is EADIYQTPRYLVIGTGKKITLECSQTMGHDKMYWYQQDPGMELHLIHYSYGVNSTEKGDLSSESTVSRIRTEHFPLTLESARPSHTSQYLCASSEYRVAGGHLGVTDTQYFGPGTRLTVL.

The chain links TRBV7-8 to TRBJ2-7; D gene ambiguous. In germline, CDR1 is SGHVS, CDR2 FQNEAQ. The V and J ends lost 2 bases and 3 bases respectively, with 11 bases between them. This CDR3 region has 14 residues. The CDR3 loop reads CASSLSEKNYEQYF. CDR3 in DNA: TGTGCCAGCAGCTTATCCGAGAAGAACTACGAGCAGTACTTC.